The clone carrying this T cell receptor beta chain has ten or more counts. Its antigen is currently unknown. The data stem from a study of early T cells in non-severe SARS-CoV-2 infection. Study-level points and caveats: Database matching using VDJdb favored anti-spike CD8 responses, with private and CD4 specificities left missing.

V gave up 3 bases and J gave up 6 bases, with 3 bases separating them. The CDR3 loop spans 11 amino acids. TCRdb independently ran MiXCR on the 5' RACE reads; one entry per CDR3 protein. Seen here are about 52,000 distinct CDR3 sequences, roughly 11% observed once, and the top ten hold 13%. The J gene is TRBJ2-1, the V gene TRBV12-3 or TRBV12-4; D is ambiguous. Sequencing was carried out using whole blood. This TCR was sampled from an adult who was a healthcare worker with PCR-confirmed SARS-CoV-2 infection or an uninfected control (not recorded which). The CDR3 here is CASSLGNEQFF. In nucleotides, the CDR3 is TGTGCCAGCAGTTTGGGCAATGAGCAGTTCTTC.